These 8 T cell receptor beta chains were all obtained from the same sample, sequenced in a study of cytomegalovirus exposure and HLA in healthy donors. The study ran its PCR with 60 Vbeta and 13 Jbeta primers. TCRdb's table, derived via immunoSEQ multiplex PCR, lists solely in-frame clones and lacks some. This sample has about 83,000 clones; roughly 75% occur once, and the top ten carry about 4%. The specimen sequenced was PBMCs. The receptors here all came from a man aged 60 to 75 in good health and CMV-seronegative.

The genes are TRBV10-3 and TRBJ2-7; 7 nucleotides match TRBD1. CDR3 size: 16 residues. Germline loops: CDR1 ENHRY, CDR2 SYGVKD. V shed 2 bases and J 2 bases; nucleotides not matched to a gene: 9. The CDR3 region has the DNA TGTGCCATCAGTGAGCAAACAGGGGTCGGGACCTACGAGCAGTACTTC. It is translated as CAISEQTGVGTYEQYF.

The gene calls are TRBV29-1 and TRBJ1-2, with D possibly matching TRBD1 (5 bases). The CDR3 contains 11 residues. Germline CDR1 reads SQVTM; CDR2 reads ANQGSEA. With 3 bases removed from V and 8 bases from J, the gap between germline ends came to 10 bases. CDR3 bases: TGCAGCGTTGAGGGGGGTCGGGGCTACACCTTC. Amino acid sequence: CSVEGGRGYTF.

The rearrangement uses TRBV5-1 and TRBJ2-7; perhaps TRBD1 as D (5 bases). There are 14 residues in the CDR3. V gave up 2 bases and J gave up 5 bases, with 14 bases separating them. The germline CDR1 and CDR2 sequences are SGHRS and YFSETQ. Written as DNA, the CDR3 is TGCGCCAGCAGCTTCCTGGGGCCATTAAACGAGCAGTACTTC. Translated: CASSFLGPLNEQYF.

The V gene is TRBV19, the J gene TRBJ2-7, with 7 positions matching TRBD2. Trimming cost V 3 bases and J 0 bases; bases outside gene matches: 11. Germline loops: CDR1 LNHDA, CDR2 SQIVND (reference sequence). This CDR3 is built from 17 residues. CDR3 DNA: TGTGCCAGTAGTATCTTGGGGACGGGAGGAAGCTCCTACGAGCAGTACTTC. It specifies CASSILGTGGSSYEQYF.

The gene calls are TRBV19 and TRBJ2-3, with TRBD1 as a possible D gene (5 bases). V shed 1 base and J shed 3 bases, with 17 bases lying between them. CDR3 length: 17 residues. Germline CDR1 LNHDA, CDR2 SQIVND (reference sequence). The CDR3 loop reads CASSIGLGAGGTDTQYF. The DNA for the CDR3 is TGTGCCAGTAGTATAGGCTTAGGGGCCGGTGGTACAGATACGCAGTATTTT.

V usage is TRBV7-8 and J usage is TRBJ2-3; TRBD2 aligns across 9 bases. Germline V lookup: CDR1 SGHVS, CDR2 FQNEAQ. The CDR3 sequence is 15 residues long. Trimming removed 6 bases from V and 2 bases from J; junction bases left unmatched: 6. In nucleotides, the CDR3 is TGTGCCAGCAGATCTCAGCGGGGGGTCACAGATACGCAGTATTTT. Encoded protein: CASRSQRGVTDTQYF.

The V call is TRBV7-8, the J call TRBJ1-2; TRBD1 agrees at 7 bases. This CDR3 region has 16 residues. V shed 1 base, J shed 7 bases, and the junction held 12 bases outside the gene matches. Germline CDR1 SGHVS, CDR2 FQNEAQ. CDR3 protein: CASSLGVQGDWRGYTF. CDR3 DNA sequence: TGTGCCAGCAGCTTAGGGGTTCAGGGGGACTGGCGTGGCTACACCTTC.

The chain has TRBV7-9 and TRBJ1-2; perhaps TRBD1 as D (6 bases). The CDR3 spans 16 residues. The V gene's germline CDR1 is SEHNR and CDR2 FQNEAQ (reference sequence). V lost 1 base to trimming and J lost 4 bases, with 16 bases between them. The CDR3 nucleotides read TGTGCCAGCAGCTTAGGGGGGGGCCGGGAAGGCTATGGCTACACCTTC. Translation: CASSLGGGREGYGYTF.